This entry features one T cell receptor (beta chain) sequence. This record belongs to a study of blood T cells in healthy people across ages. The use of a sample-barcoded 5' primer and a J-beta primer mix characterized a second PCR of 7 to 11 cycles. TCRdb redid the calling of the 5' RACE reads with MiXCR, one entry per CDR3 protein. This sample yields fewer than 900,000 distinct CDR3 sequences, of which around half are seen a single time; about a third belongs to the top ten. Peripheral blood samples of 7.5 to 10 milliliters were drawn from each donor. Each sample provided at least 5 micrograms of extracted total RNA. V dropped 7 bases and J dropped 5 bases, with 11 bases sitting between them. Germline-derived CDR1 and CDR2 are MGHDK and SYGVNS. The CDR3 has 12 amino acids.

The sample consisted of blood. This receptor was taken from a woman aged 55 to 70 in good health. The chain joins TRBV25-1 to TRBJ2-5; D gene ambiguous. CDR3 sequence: CASNGVGETQYF. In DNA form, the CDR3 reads TGTGCCAGCAACGGAGTCGGTGAGACCCAGTACTTC.